These T cell receptor beta chains were read from a single sample in a study of somatic mutations in cytotoxic T cells in rheumatoid arthritis. The assay was immunoSEQ multiplex PCR, and TCRdb's table has in-frame clones only and misses some. The table records about 23,000 clones, about four fifths of them present only once. Sequences were obtained from CD8+ T cells sorted from blood. These receptors originate from an adult with rheumatoid arthritis. Each CDR3 is given with its conserved first and last residue. Each record gives: CDR3 protein, V gene, J gene, D gene, CDR3 length. The D gene is left open where the match is weak.

CDR3aa: CASSWGQGANEQYF; v_gene: TRBV5-4; j_gene: TRBJ2-7; d_gene: TRBD1; len: 14
CDR3aa: CASSPIGGANTEAFF; v_gene: TRBV6-6; j_gene: TRBJ1-1; d_gene: .; len: 15
CDR3aa: CASSDLGVGAEAFF; v_gene: TRBV10-1; j_gene: TRBJ1-1; d_gene: .; len: 14
CDR3aa: CASSSHRGGDEEAFF; v_gene: TRBV7-6; j_gene: TRBJ1-1; d_gene: TRBD1; len: 15
CDR3aa: CASSLGGGSYNEQFF; v_gene: TRBV5-6; j_gene: TRBJ2-1; d_gene: .; len: 15
CDR3aa: CASSPAGRAETQYF; v_gene: TRBV7-9; j_gene: TRBJ2-5; d_gene: .; len: 14
CDR3aa: CASSYSGGAGDTQYF; v_gene: TRBV7-3; j_gene: TRBJ2-3; d_gene: TRBD2; len: 15
CDR3aa: CASSLEPGQGYEQYF; v_gene: TRBV7-9; j_gene: TRBJ2-7; d_gene: TRBD1; len: 15
CDR3aa: CASSLMGENTEAFF; v_gene: TRBV27; j_gene: TRBJ1-1; d_gene: .; len: 14
CDR3aa: CASSPGGYQPQHF; v_gene: TRBV5-6; j_gene: TRBJ1-5; d_gene: .; len: 13
CDR3aa: CASSPLAGGVDTQYF; v_gene: TRBV6-5; j_gene: TRBJ2-3; d_gene: TRBD2; len: 15
CDR3aa: CASSVEGSGAYTDTQYF; v_gene: TRBV9; j_gene: TRBJ2-3; d_gene: TRBD2; len: 17
CDR3aa: CASSIRQSLEAFF; v_gene: TRBV19; j_gene: TRBJ1-1; d_gene: .; len: 13
CDR3aa: CASSLALAGEDYGYTF; v_gene: TRBV7-9; j_gene: TRBJ1-2; d_gene: .; len: 16
CDR3aa: CASSEALRAGGLAFF; v_gene: TRBV2; j_gene: TRBJ1-1; d_gene: TRBD1; len: 15
CDR3aa: CASSQDMGTGRWNQPQHF; v_gene: TRBV4-2; j_gene: TRBJ1-5; d_gene: .; len: 18
CDR3aa: CASSLYGQGVRNTEAFF; v_gene: TRBV5-1; j_gene: TRBJ1-1; d_gene: TRBD1; len: 17
CDR3aa: CASSLGVSGEYEQYF; v_gene: TRBV5-1; j_gene: TRBJ2-7; d_gene: TRBD2; len: 15
CDR3aa: CASSPRTGGNEKLFF; v_gene: TRBV7-6; j_gene: TRBJ1-4; d_gene: TRBD1; len: 15
CDR3aa: CASSPRTSGGQTYNEQFF; v_gene: TRBV23-1; j_gene: TRBJ2-1; d_gene: TRBD2; len: 18
CDR3aa: CAISEVETPDTQYF; v_gene: TRBV10-3; j_gene: TRBJ2-3; d_gene: .; len: 14
CDR3aa: CASSSTGDEQFF; v_gene: TRBV5-6; j_gene: TRBJ2-1; d_gene: TRBD1; len: 12
CDR3aa: CASGGQVGASVTQYF; v_gene: TRBV25-1; j_gene: TRBJ2-3; d_gene: TRBD1; len: 15
CDR3aa: CASSQAPGSMETQYF; v_gene: TRBV4-1; j_gene: TRBJ2-5; d_gene: .; len: 15
CDR3aa: CASSQEGIAYEQYF; v_gene: TRBV4-1; j_gene: TRBJ2-7; d_gene: .; len: 14
CDR3aa: CASSGVAGASDTQYF; v_gene: TRBV6-4; j_gene: TRBJ2-3; d_gene: .; len: 15
CDR3aa: CASRYREGSSEQYF; v_gene: TRBV6-1; j_gene: TRBJ2-7; d_gene: .; len: 14
CDR3aa: CASSLVGEANGYTF; v_gene: TRBV7-9; j_gene: TRBJ1-2; d_gene: .; len: 14
CDR3aa: CASSQGKEPQHF; v_gene: TRBV4-2; j_gene: TRBJ1-5; d_gene: .; len: 12
CDR3aa: CASSVTSGGTNTGELFF; v_gene: TRBV11-3; j_gene: TRBJ2-2; d_gene: TRBD2; len: 17
CDR3aa: CASSPRPGSYEQYF; v_gene: TRBV19; j_gene: TRBJ2-7; d_gene: .; len: 14
CDR3aa: CASSAFGPYEQYF; v_gene: TRBV7-8; j_gene: TRBJ2-7; d_gene: .; len: 13
CDR3aa: CASSEDQFEPQHF; v_gene: TRBV6-1; j_gene: TRBJ1-5; d_gene: .; len: 13
CDR3aa: CASSDDGTGYYEQYF; v_gene: TRBV9; j_gene: TRBJ2-7; d_gene: TRBD1; len: 15
CDR3aa: CASTPPNSGNTIYF; v_gene: TRBV7-9; j_gene: TRBJ1-3; d_gene: .; len: 14
CDR3aa: CAHTAYANTGELFF; v_gene: TRBV5-4; j_gene: TRBJ2-2; d_gene: .; len: 14
CDR3aa: CASGLGTSNQPQHF; v_gene: TRBV12-5; j_gene: TRBJ1-5; d_gene: .; len: 14